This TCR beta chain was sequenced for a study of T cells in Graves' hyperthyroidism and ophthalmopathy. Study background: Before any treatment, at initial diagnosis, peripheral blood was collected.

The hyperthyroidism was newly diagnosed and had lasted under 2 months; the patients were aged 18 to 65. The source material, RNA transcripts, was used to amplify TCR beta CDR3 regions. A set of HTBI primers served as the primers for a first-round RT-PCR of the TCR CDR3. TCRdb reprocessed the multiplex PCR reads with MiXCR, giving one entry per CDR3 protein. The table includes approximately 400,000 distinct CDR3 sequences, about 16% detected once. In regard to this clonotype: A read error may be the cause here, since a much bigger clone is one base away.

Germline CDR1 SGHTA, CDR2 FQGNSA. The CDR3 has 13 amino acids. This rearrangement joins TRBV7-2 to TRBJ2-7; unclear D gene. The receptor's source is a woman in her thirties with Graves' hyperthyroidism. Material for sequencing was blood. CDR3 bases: TGTGCCAGCAGCTTAGAACCCTCCTACGAGCGGTACTTC. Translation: CASSLEPSYERYF.